The rows below give T cell receptor beta chains drawn from one sample of a study of blood T cell repertoires in COVID-19. Profiled with immunoSEQ multiplex PCR; TCRdb holds only in-frame clones, not every one. Among 85,000 to 90,000 clones, more than 65% were seen once, and the ten largest hold 10% to 12%. The sequenced sample was peripheral blood. The receptor source for this set is a man between 65 and 85 years old with acute or convalescent COVID-19. CDR3s include the opening cysteine and the closing phenylalanine or tryptophan. The D gene is left open where the match is weak. Clone size is stated in some rows and not others, as once, few, many or a class when expanded.

>TRBV11-2|.|TRBJ2-7|TRBD2
TGTGCCAGCAGCTTAGGCGCTAGCGGGGGCTACGAGCAGTACTTC
CASSLGASGGYEQYF
>TRBV18|.|TRBJ1-4|.
TGTGCCAGCTCAATACAGGGTTATGAAAAACTGTTTTTT
CASSIQGYEKLFF
>TRBV18|.|TRBJ2-5|TRBD1
TGTGCCAGCTCACCACCGACAGGGCCCGAGACCCAGTACTTC
CASSPPTGPETQYF
>TRBV3-1/TRBV3-2|few|TRBJ1-2|.
TGTGCCAGCAGCCAAGGACCCTCAGGATATGGCTACACCTTC
CASSQGPSGYGYTF
>TRBV9|.|TRBJ2-3|TRBD1
TGTGCCAGCAGCGTAAATCCAGGGGGCCTCTCAGATACGCAGTATTTT
CASSVNPGGLSDTQYF
>TRBV3-1/TRBV3-2|.|TRBJ1-6|.
TGTGCCAGCATCTTGAGGGAGGGGAATTATAATTCACCCCTCCACTTT
CASILREGNYNSPLHF
>TRBV2|.|TRBJ2-7|TRBD1
TGTGCCAGCAGTGAAGCGGGACAGGGGTACGAGCAGTACTTC
CASSEAGQGYEQYF
>TRBV5-4|.|TRBJ1-3|.
TGTGCCAGCAGCTTCAAACAGGCCTCTGGAAACACCATATATTTT
CASSFKQASGNTIYF
>TRBV5-8|.|TRBJ1-6|.
TGTGCCAGCAAGAATCGACAGGCGGATTCACCCCTCCACTTT
CASKNRQADSPLHF
>TRBV10-3|.|TRBJ2-1|TRBD1
TGTGCCATCAGGTCCACAGGGGACAATGAGCAGTTCTTC
CAIRSTGDNEQFF
>TRBV10-3|.|TRBJ2-2|.
TGTGCCATCAGAACCTCCGGGACACCGAACACCGGGGAGCTGTTTTTT
CAIRTSGTPNTGELFF
>TRBV9|.|TRBJ2-2|.
TGTGCCAGCAGCGTAGGACTAATTTCCACCGGGGAGCTGTTTTTT
CASSVGLISTGELFF
>TRBV11-1|.|TRBJ2-5|TRBD2
TGTGCCAGCAGCGCCTCTAGCGGGGGGGCGAGGGAGACCCAGTACTTC
CASSASSGGARETQYF
>TRBV7-2|.|TRBJ1-5|.
TGTGCCAGCAGTCCAGGTGTAGGTAGCAATCAGCCCCAGCATTTT
CASSPGVGSNQPQHF